One sample yielded the 8 T cell receptor beta chains listed below, sequenced in a study of CD8 T cells in Susac syndrome. About 0.5 to 1 ug RNA was reverse transcribed with random hexamers. TCRdb independently ran MiXCR on the immunoSEQ multiplex PCR reads; one entry per CDR3 protein. The table has fewer than 90,000 distinct CDR3 sequences, over 85% seen once. The sequencing input was CD8+ T cells from PBMCs. The receptors come from a human donor with Susac syndrome.

The J gene is TRBJ1-5, the V gene TRBV2; a weak D match, TRBD1 (6 bases). This CDR3 spans 17 amino acids. The germline CDR1 and CDR2 sequences are SNHLY and FYNNEI. Trimming removed 2 bases from V and 2 bases from J, with 16 bases in between. The CDR3, as DNA: TGTGCCAGCAGTGAAACGAGGACAGTGGCTGGCAATCAGCCCCAGCATTTT. Translation gives CASSETRTVAGNQPQHF.

The chain combines TRBV7-2 with TRBJ2-5; 8 bases match TRBD2. This CDR3 has 15 amino acids. The V gene's germline CDR1 is SGHTA and CDR2 FQGNSA. Germline trimming cut 1 base from V and 5 bases from J; bases unmatched to any gene: 6. The CDR3 loop is CASSLGGGGKETQYF. The CDR3 nucleotides read TGTGCCAGCAGCTTAGGGGGCGGGGGGAAGGAGACCCAGTACTTC.

The CDR3 DNA reads TGTGCCAGCAGTTTTGGAGGAGATACGCAGTATTTT. As protein: CASSFGGDTQYF. The rearrangement joins TRBV6-2 or TRBV6-3 to TRBJ2-3; D is possibly TRBD2 (5 bases). The CDR3 is made up of 12 amino acids. The V gene's germline CDR1 is MNHEY and CDR2 SVGEGT. V was trimmed by 4 bases and J by 5 bases, leaving 7 bases between them.

V and J are TRBV14 and TRBJ2-1, with D possibly being TRBD2 (7 bases). Germline CDR1 is SGHDN and CDR2 is FVKESK. The CDR3 extends over 16 amino acids. Trimming took 1 base from V and 1 from J, leaving 11 bases between them. The CDR3 sequence: CASSQAGGRSYNEQFF. DNA for the CDR3: TGTGCCAGCAGCCAAGCGGGGGGCCGGTCCTACAATGAGCAGTTCTTC.

J is TRBJ1-5 and V is TRBV27; maybe TRBD1 (6 bases). Germline lookup yields CDR1 MNHEY and CDR2 SMNVEV (reference sequence). This CDR3 spans 13 amino acids. The ends were cut back, 6 bases at V and 5 bases at J, with 11 bases in the middle. CDR3 DNA: TGTGCCAGCAGGCGACAGGCTCATCAGCCCCAGCATTTT. It specifies CASRRQAHQPQHF.

CDR3 coding DNA: TGCGCCAGCAGCGGGGTGAGCTATGGCTACACCTTC. Protein: CASSGVSYGYTF. The chain carries TRBV5-1 and TRBJ1-2, with no clear D. V was trimmed by 4 bases and J by 4 bases, leaving 8 bases between them. The CDR3 runs to 12 residues. Germline V gene lookup returns CDR1 SGHRS and CDR2 YFSETQ. Full variable domain (rest looked up from reference TRBV5-1 and TRBJ1-2): KAGVTQTPRYLIKTRGQQVTLSCSPISGHRSVSWYQQTPGQGLQFLFEYFSETQRNKGNFPGRFSGRQFSNSRSEMNVSTLELGDSALYLCASSGVSYGYTFGSGTRLTVV.

This chain links TRBV24-1 with TRBJ2-7; no firm D call. Looked up from germline, CDR1 is KGHDR and CDR2 is SFDVKD. V lost 4 bases, J lost 4 bases, and 16 bases lay in between. The CDR3 runs 15 residues. The CDR3 bases are TGTGCCACCAGTGACTCGACCGATCTACCTTACGAGCAGTACTTC. Translation: CATSDSTDLPYEQYF.

The sample holds one count of this clonotype. The genes are TRBV6-4 and TRBJ2-2; D gene uncertain. Germline-derived CDR1 and CDR2 are MRHNA and SNTAGT. V was shortened by 0 bases and J by 6 bases, with 11 bases between the two germline ends. The CDR3 is 15 residues long. Here the CDR3 reads CASSDSEYSSGELFF. As DNA, the CDR3 is TGTGCCAGCAGTGACTCCGAGTATAGCTCCGGGGAGCTGTTTTTT.